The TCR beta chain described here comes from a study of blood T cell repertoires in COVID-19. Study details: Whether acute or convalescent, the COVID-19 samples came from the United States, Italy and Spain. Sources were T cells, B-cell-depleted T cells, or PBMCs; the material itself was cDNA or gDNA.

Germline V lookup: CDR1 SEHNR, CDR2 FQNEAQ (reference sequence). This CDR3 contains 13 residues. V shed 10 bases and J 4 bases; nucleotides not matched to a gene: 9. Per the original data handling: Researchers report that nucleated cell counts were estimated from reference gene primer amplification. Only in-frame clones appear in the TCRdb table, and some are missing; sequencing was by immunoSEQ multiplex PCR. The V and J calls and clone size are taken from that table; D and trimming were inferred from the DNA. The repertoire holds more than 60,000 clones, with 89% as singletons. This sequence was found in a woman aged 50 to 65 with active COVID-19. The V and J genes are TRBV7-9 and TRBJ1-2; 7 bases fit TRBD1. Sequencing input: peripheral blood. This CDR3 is CATGLQGTYGYTF. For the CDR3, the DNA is TGTGCCACCGGCTTACAGGGGACCTATGGCTACACCTTC. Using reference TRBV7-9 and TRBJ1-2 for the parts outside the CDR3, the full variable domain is DTGVSQNPRHKITKRGQNVTFRCDPISEHNRLYWYRQTLGQGPEFLTYFQNEAQLEKSRLLSDRFSAERPKGSFSTLEIQRTEQGDSAMYLCATGLQGTYGYTFGSGTRLTVV.